This paragraph covers one TCR beta chain sequence. Its specificity is not known. This specimen comes from a study of PD-1 blockade in classical Hodgkin lymphoma. Assay used: immunoSEQ multiplex PCR; TCRdb lists only in-frame clones, some missing. The sample yields about 24,000 clones, around 63% seen once. Deletions cut 4 bases from V and 5 bases from J, with 17 bases between. CDR1 and CDR2 from the germline V gene are SGHRS and YFSETQ. This CDR3 is 15 amino acids long. Relapses following autologous stem cell transplantation were seen in all patients, with brentuximab vedotin exposure varying. Study-level points and caveats: Patients with a complete response exhibited baseline diversity comparable to newly diagnosed patients. Healthy donors were reported to have higher baseline TCR diversity than newly diagnosed patients. CD4+ but not CD8+ TCR diversity rose significantly by C4D1.

This receptor was obtained from a human donor with classical Hodgkin lymphoma. The source was peripheral blood mononuclear cells (PBMCs), collected at baseline. The chain has TRBV5-1 and TRBJ2-3; TRBD2 might be the D (8 bases). The CDR3 spells CASSPREGAIDTQYF. CDR3 nucleotide sequence: TGCGCCAGCAGCCCCCGGGAGGGGGCTATAGATACGCAGTATTTT.